Shown below are 14 T cell receptor beta chains from a single sample sequenced in a study of T cells in Graves' hyperthyroidism and ophthalmopathy. Using RNA transcripts as the source, TCR beta CDR3 regions were amplified. RT-PCR in the first round (using the HTBI primer set) targeted the TCR CDR3. A single record per CDR3 protein comes from TCRdb applying MiXCR to the multiplex PCR reads. The sample has some 150,000 distinct CDR3 sequences; around 21% are singletons. The sequenced sample was blood. The receptors here all came from a woman aged 45-65 years with Graves' hyperthyroidism that later progressed to Graves' ophthalmopathy.

In DNA, the CDR3 is TGTGCCAGCACCCAGGGGGGGAGCTCCTACGAGCAGTACTTC. Protein: CASTQGGSSYEQYF. The genes are TRBV6-1 and TRBJ2-7; D assignment may be TRBD1 or TRBD2 (7 bases each). Between the trimmed V and J ends, which lost 7 bases and 0 bases, there was a span of 13 bases. The CDR3 consists of 14 residues. Per the germline V gene, CDR1 is MNHNS and CDR2 is SASEGT.

This clonotype was detected only a few times. The chain employs TRBV27 and TRBJ2-1, with 12 positions matching TRBD2. Germline assignment: CDR1 MNHEY and CDR2 SMNVEV (reference sequence). CDR3 size: 19 residues. With V trimmed by 0 bases and J by 4 bases, 10 bases remained unmatched. CDR3: CASSLSWRTSGIDYNEQFF. The CDR3, as DNA: TGTGCCAGCAGTTTATCTTGGAGGACTAGCGGGATTGATTACAATGAGCAGTTCTTC.

Notes on this clonotype: At one boundary the junction diverges from the germline segment, which might be a read error. The chain couples TRBV6-5 to TRBJ2-3; tentative D call: TRBD1 (5 bases). The germline gives CDR1 MNHEY, CDR2 SVGAGI. The CDR3 extends over 15 amino acids. The CDR3 here is CASSSGQYSTGTQYF. In DNA form, the CDR3 reads TGTGCCAGCAGTTCTGGGCAGTATAGCACAGGTACGCAGTATTTT.

Ten or more counts support this clonotype. The gene calls are TRBV5-1 and TRBJ2-7, with TRBD2 matching over 8 bases. Trimming took 0 bases from V and 2 from J; bases not matched to a gene: 4. Germline loops: CDR1 SGHRS, CDR2 YFSETQ. CDR3 size: 15 residues. CDR3 protein: CASSLDASGPYEQYF. CDR3 bases: TGCGCCAGCAGCTTGGATGCTAGCGGGCCCTACGAGCAGTACTTC.

V and J are TRBV5-1 and TRBJ1-3; D unresolved. V was trimmed by 1 base and J by 0 bases, leaving 11 bases between them. This CDR3 spans 16 amino acids. Germline CDR1 and CDR2: SGHRS and YFSETQ. DNA for the CDR3: TGCGCCAGCAGCTTGAACACGCGGAGCTCTGGAAACACCATATATTTT. Its protein is CASSLNTRSSGNTIYF. The variable domain in full, with the rest retrieved from reference TRBV5-1 and TRBJ1-3, is KAGVTQTPRYLIKTRGQQVTLSCSPISGHRSVSWYQQTPGQGLQFLFEYFSETQRNKGNFPGRFSGRQFSNSRSEMNVSTLELGDSALYLCASSLNTRSSGNTIYFGEGSWLTVV.

The table lists this clonotype with many counts. The V and J genes are TRBV29-1 and TRBJ2-7, with 11 bases that match TRBD1. Germline loops: CDR1 SQVTM, CDR2 ANQGSEA. The CDR3 is 13 residues long. The V and J ends lost 6 bases and 3 bases, in that order; junction bases with no gene match: 4. As DNA, the CDR3 is TGCAGCGTCGGGGGACAGGGGGGCTACGAGCAGTACTTC. Translated, it gives CSVGGQGGYEQYF.

This clonotype has more than one count but fewer than ten. The chain carries TRBV12-5 and TRBJ2-2; the D is unclear. This CDR3 has 14 amino acids. Germline loops: CDR1 LGHNT, CDR2 FRNRAP. V was clipped by 1 base and J by 6 bases, with 9 bases between them. The CDR3 sequence: CASGLGGIAGELFF. CDR3 DNA sequence: TGTGCTAGTGGTTTGGGGGGTATCGCCGGGGAGCTGTTTTTT.

This clonotype appeared many times. This chain connects TRBV7-8 to TRBJ1-4; 7 bases match TRBD1. In germline, CDR1 is SGHVS, CDR2 FQNEAQ. Losses at the gene ends were 4 bases for V and 7 bases for J; bases not matched to a gene: 9. The CDR3 has 15 residues. CDR3 nucleotides: TGTGCCAGCAGCTCAGACAGGGTTCAGGGTGAAAAACTGTTTTTT. Residues: CASSSDRVQGEKLFF. Combining the CDR3 with reference TRBV7-8 and TRBJ1-4 gives the whole variable domain GAGVSQSPRYKVAKRGQDVALRCDPISGHVSLFWYQQALGQGPEFLTYFQNEAQLDKSGLPSDRFFAERPEGSVSTLKIQRTQQEDSAVYLCASSSDRVQGEKLFFGSGTQLSVL.

V gene TRBV6-5 combines with J gene TRBJ1-1, with a possible D match to TRBD1 (5 bases). The CDR3 spans 14 residues. Germline lookup yields CDR1 MNHEY and CDR2 SVGAGI. V lost 2 bases and J lost 4, with 11 bases in between. CDR3 in amino acids: CASSYDIGGTEAFF. CDR3 nucleotides: TGTGCCAGCAGTTACGATATTGGGGGCACTGAAGCTTTCTTT.

This clonotype was observed a handful of times. V and J are TRBV25-1 and TRBJ1-6; D perhaps matches TRBD1 (5 bases). The CDR3 extends over 16 amino acids. V lost 6 bases, J lost 7 bases, and 19 bases lay in between. Germline V gene lookup returns CDR1 MGHDK and CDR2 SYGVNS. The CDR3 bases are TGTGCCAGCAGCGGCCGGGACCGACTCGAGAATTCACCCCTCCACTTT. Translated, it gives CASSGRDRLENSPLHF.

This clonotype occurred many times. The CDR3 region has the DNA TGTGCCAGCAGCCAAGAGGCTACCAGCTCCTACAATGAGCAGTTCTTC. Its protein is CASSQEATSSYNEQFF. The V and J genes are TRBV4-2 and TRBJ2-1; the D is unclear. The CDR3 is 16 residues long. Germline loops: CDR1 LGHNA, CDR2 YNFKEQ. V was cut by 0 bases and J by 0 bases, with 9 bases left in between.

The chain joins TRBV12-3 or TRBV12-4 to TRBJ2-7; TRBD1 matches 7 bases. CDR3 length equals 14 residues. Trimming removed 6 bases from V and 3 bases from J; junction bases left unmatched: 8. The CDR3 DNA sequence: TGTGCCAGCAGCTCCGGGACAGTGTTCTACGAGCAGTACTTC. As protein: CASSSGTVFYEQYF.

The chain joins TRBV6-1 to TRBJ1-3; D is ambiguous. This CDR3 has 16 residues. Germline lookup yields CDR1 MNHNS and CDR2 SASEGT. The V end lost 3 bases, the J end lost 2 bases, and 14 bases lay between the germline ends. CDR3: CASSDQKREPGNTIYF. Written as DNA, the CDR3 is TGTGCCAGCAGTGATCAAAAAAGGGAGCCTGGAAACACCATATATTTT.

This clonotype was observed many times. V usage is TRBV30 and J usage is TRBJ2-7; TRBD2 aligns across 7 bases. Germline CDR1 GTSNPN, CDR2 SVGIG (reference sequence). Trimming removed 2 bases from V and 6 bases from J; junction bases left unmatched: 7. The CDR3 extends over 13 amino acids. The CDR3 nucleotides are TGTGCCTGGAGTCCCCGGGGAGGGTCCGAGCAGTACTTC. This encodes CAWSPRGGSEQYF.